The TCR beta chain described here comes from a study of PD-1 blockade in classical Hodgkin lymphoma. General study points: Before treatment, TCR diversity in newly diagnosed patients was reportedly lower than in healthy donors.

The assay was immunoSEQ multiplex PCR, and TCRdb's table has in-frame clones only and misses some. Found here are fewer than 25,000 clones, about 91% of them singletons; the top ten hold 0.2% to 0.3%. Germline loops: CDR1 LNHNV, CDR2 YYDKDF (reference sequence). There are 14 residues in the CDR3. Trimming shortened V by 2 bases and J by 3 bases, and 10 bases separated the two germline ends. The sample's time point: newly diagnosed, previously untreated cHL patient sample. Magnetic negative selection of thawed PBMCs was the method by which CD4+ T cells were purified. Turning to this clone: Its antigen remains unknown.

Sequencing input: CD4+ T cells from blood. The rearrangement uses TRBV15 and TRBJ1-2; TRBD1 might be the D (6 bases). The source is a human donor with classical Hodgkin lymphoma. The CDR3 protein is CATSRSGEDYGYTF. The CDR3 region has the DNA TGTGCCACCAGCAGATCAGGGGAAGACTATGGCTACACCTTC. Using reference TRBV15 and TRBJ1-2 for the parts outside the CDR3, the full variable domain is DAMVIQNPRYQVTQFGKPVTLSCSQTLNHNVMYWYQQKSSQAPKLLFHYYDKDFNNEADTPDNFQSRRPNTSFCFLDIRSPGLGDTAMYLCATSRSGEDYGYTFGSGTRLTVV.